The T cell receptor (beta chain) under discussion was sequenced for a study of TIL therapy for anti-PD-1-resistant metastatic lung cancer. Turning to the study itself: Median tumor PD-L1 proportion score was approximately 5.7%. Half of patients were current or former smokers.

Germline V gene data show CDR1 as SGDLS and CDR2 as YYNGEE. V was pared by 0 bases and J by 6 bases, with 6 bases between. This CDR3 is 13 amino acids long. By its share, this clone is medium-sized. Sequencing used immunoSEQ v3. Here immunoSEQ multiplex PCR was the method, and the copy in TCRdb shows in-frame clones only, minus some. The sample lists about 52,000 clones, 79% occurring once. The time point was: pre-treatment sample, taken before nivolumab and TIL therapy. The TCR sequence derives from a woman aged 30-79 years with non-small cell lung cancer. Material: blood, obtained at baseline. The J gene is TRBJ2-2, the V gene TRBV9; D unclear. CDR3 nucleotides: TGTGCCAGCAGCGTAGTGGGGTCCGGGGAGCTGTTTTTT. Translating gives CASSVVGSGELFF.